The 5 T cell receptor beta chains in this list originate from one sample, sequenced in a study of neurological immune-mediated disorders (dated by TCRdb to between 2018 and 2020). The library was obtained by 5' RACE. The sample was run on an Illumina HiSeq 2500. TCRdb reanalyzed the raw reads on its own, using fastp at Q25 for trimming and MiXCR for clone calling, and kept in-frame beta chains. A single entry per CDR3 protein holds the most common genes and DNA from its merged rows. This sample is represented by about 55,000 distinct CDR3 sequences; approximately 4.4% of them were singletons. The ten top clones hold 2.5% to 3% of the sample. Material for sequencing was PBMCs. The receptors here all came from a man between 50 and 59 years old with multiple sclerosis.

This clonotype was observed at least ten times. The CDR3: CASSLSSGIYNEQFF. CDR3 bases: TGTGCCAGCAGCTTATCTAGCGGAATCTACAATGAGCAGTTCTTC. This chain joins TRBV7-8 and TRBJ2-1; 7 bases agree with TRBD2. This CDR3 comprises 15 residues. The J segment lost 3 bases and the V segment lost 2 bases, leaving 4 bases of the junction unmatched. Germline V gives CDR1 SGHVS, CDR2 FQNEAQ. The variable domain in full, completed from reference TRBV7-8 and TRBJ2-1, reads GAGVSQSPRYKVAKRGQDVALRCDPISGHVSLFWYQQALGQGPEFLTYFQNEAQLDKSGLPSDRFFAERPEGSVSTLKIQRTQQEDSAVYLCASSLSSGIYNEQFFGPGTRLTVL.

This clonotype came up many times. The chain carries TRBV7-6 and TRBJ2-3; D not certain. Germline V gene sequence: CDR1 SGHVS, CDR2 FNYEAQ. The V gene lost 4 bases and the J gene lost 2 bases, with 19 bases spanning the gap. The CDR3 extends over 17 amino acids. Here the CDR3 reads CASSSASGGLFTDTQYF. CDR3 DNA: TGTGCCAGCAGCTCCGCCTCGGGTGGGCTCTTCACAGATACGCAGTATTTT.

This clonotype was recorded at least ten times. V and J are TRBV5-1 and TRBJ2-1; TRBD2 aligns across 9 bases. V lost 2 bases to trimming and J lost 6 bases; unmatched junction nucleotides: 6. Germline CDR1 SGHRS, CDR2 YFSETQ. This CDR3 has 15 residues. The CDR3 here is CASSFRAGGSNEQFF. The CDR3 nucleotides are TGCGCCAGCAGCTTTAGAGCGGGGGGTTCCAATGAGCAGTTCTTC.

This clonotype has ten or more counts. This chain links TRBV5-6 with TRBJ1-1; D possibly corresponds to TRBD1 (5 bases). The germline CDR1 and CDR2 sequences are SGHDT and YYEEEE. The CDR3 has 15 residues. Trimming removed 4 bases from V and 0 bases from J, with 13 bases in between. The CDR3 DNA sequence: TGTGCCAGCAGCCCCCGGGGGGGTCTGAACACTGAAGCTTTCTTT. It translates to CASSPRGGLNTEAFF. The full variable domain, its missing parts supplied by reference TRBV5-6 and TRBJ1-1, is DAGVTQSPTHLIKTRGQQVTLRCSPKSGHDTVSWYQQALGQGPQFIFQYYEEEERQRGNFPDRFSGHQFPNYSSELNVNALLLGDSALYLCASSPRGGLNTEAFFGQGTRLTVV.

Points on this clonotype: With a much larger clone just one base away, this may be a read error. The V call is TRBV7-6, the J call TRBJ1-6, with D possibly matching TRBD1 (6 bases). This CDR3 is 17 amino acids long. The germline CDR1 and CDR2 sequences are SGHVS and FNYEAQ. In nucleotides, the CDR3 is TGTGCCAGCAGCTTAGCCCCTATGGGCAGGGGAGGCTCACCCCTCAACTTT. Translation: CASSLAPMGRGGSPLNF.